Sequencing of this T cell receptor (beta chain) was carried out in a study of a mutant IDH1 vaccine in newly diagnosed glioma. Turning to this clone: What it recognizes is unknown.

Specified time point: week 35, safety follow-up. Every vaccine dose comprised 300 ug of mutant IDH1 20-mer peptide plus topical imiquimod. The CDR3 sequence is 16 residues long. Germline lookup yields CDR1 SGHDT and CDR2 YYEEEE. Germline trimming cut 3 bases from V and 4 bases from J; bases unmatched to any gene: 6. Clones were read by immunoSEQ multiplex PCR, and TCRdb kept only the in-frame ones, dropping some. This table has roughly 32,000 clones, just under 80% appearing once. The TCR was taken from a man aged 40-55 years with glioma. Some clones in this sample may be carry-over from other donors' samples. V gene TRBV5-6 combines with J gene TRBJ2-5; TRBD2 matches 13 bases. The specimen was PBMCs, collected from a glioma patient whose treatment included an IDH1 peptide vaccine. The CDR3 DNA is TGTGCCAGCAGCTCACTACTAGCGGGGGGGGGAGAGACCCAGTACTTC. The encoded protein is CASSSLLAGGGETQYF.